This TCR beta chain was documented in a study of identical twins. Germline V gene lookup returns CDR1 ENHRY and CDR2 SYGVKD. The CDR3 is 15 amino acids. V was pared by 6 bases and J by 2 bases, with 8 bases of the junction left unmatched. A single record per CDR3 protein comes from TCRdb applying MiXCR to the 5' RACE reads. The sample has hundreds of thousands of distinct CDR3 sequences, approximately 8% seen once. This clonotype was counted many times. The same data also contributed to another study, on yellow fever vaccine responses in identical twins.

Material for sequencing was memory (CD45RO+) T cells sorted from blood. This clonotype originated in a woman aged 18-29 years in good health. The V call is TRBV10-3, the J call TRBJ2-5; 8 bases are shared with TRBD2. The chain's CDR3 is CAIRPHSGEQETQYF. CDR3 coding DNA: TGTGCCATCAGGCCACATAGCGGGGAACAAGAGACCCAGTACTTC.